This note documents a single T cell receptor beta chain sequence. This sample is drawn from a study of blood T cell repertoires in COVID-19. Study as a whole: The United States, Italy and Spain provided the acute and convalescent COVID-19 samples. T cells, B-cell-depleted T cells, or PBMCs supplied cDNA or gDNA.

Authors' processing steps: Nucleated cell number was recorded as an estimate derived from reference gene primer amplification. Only in-frame clones appear in the TCRdb table, and some are missing; sequencing was by immunoSEQ multiplex PCR. The DNA was the basis for D and trimming; V, J and clone size are from that table. The sample includes around 70,000 clones, around 80% of them seen just once. V shed 4 bases, J shed 1 base, and the junction held 5 bases outside the gene matches. The CDR3 is 16 residues long. The germline CDR1 and CDR2 sequences are MNHEY and SVGAGI. Sequencing was done on a sample of peripheral blood. The clonotype comes from a woman aged 80 or over with active or convalescent COVID-19. V gene TRBV6-5 combines with J gene TRBJ1-4, with 8 bases identical to TRBD1. CDR3 coding DNA: TGTGCCAGCAGTTCCGGACAGGGAGGAACTAATGAAAAACTGTTTTTT. Translating it yields CASSSGQGGTNEKLFF.